Following are 6 T cell receptor beta chains from one sample sequenced in a study of human T cells and chemical hapten exposure. The time point is: patch test 1, 2 weeks after DPC sensitization. Treatment indicated: therapeutic diphenylcyclopropenone sensitization with weekly scalp DPC. TCRdb passed the RACE reads through MiXCR, listing each CDR3 protein once. The sample lists over 45,000 distinct CDR3 sequences, 9.3% seen once, with roughly 13% in the top ten. The sequenced sample was whole blood, obtained in connection with sensitization to the hapten diphenylcyclopropenone (DPC). All receptors derive from a woman in her thirties or forties with alopecia areata. Some clones in this sample may be carry-over from other donors' samples.

This clonotype was seen ten or more times. The rearrangement links TRBV7-6 to TRBJ1-6; D unresolved. CDR1 and CDR2 from the germline V gene are SGHVS and FNYEAQ. CDR3 length equals 16 residues. V was pared by 1 base and J by 0 bases, with 7 bases between. The CDR3 loop reads CASSLGRSSYNSPLHF. The CDR3 DNA sequence: TGTGCCAGCAGCTTAGGACGAAGCTCCTATAATTCACCCCTCCACTTT.

The gene calls are TRBV25-1 and TRBJ2-2; perhaps TRBD2 as D (6 bases). This CDR3 comprises 14 residues. Germline V gene sequence: CDR1 MGHDK, CDR2 SYGVNS. The V end was cut by 2 bases, the J end by 8 bases, with 12 bases between. The CDR3 reads CASSEGTYSGELFF. CDR3 coding DNA: TGTGCCAGCAGTGAAGGGACTTACTCTGGGGAGCTGTTTTTT.

Details on this clonotype: Since a much larger clone is just one base distant, this may be a read error. V and J are TRBV15 and TRBJ2-1; D gene uncertain. The CDR3 loop spans 13 amino acids. Trimming took 1 base from V and 5 from J, leaving 6 bases between them. Germline CDR1 and CDR2: LNHNV and YYDKDF (reference sequence). CDR3 nucleotide sequence: TGTGCCACCAGCAGAGTGTGCGACAATGAGCAGTTCTTC. It yields the protein CATSRVCDNEQFF.

This clonotype was detected ten times or more. The chain couples TRBV6-2 or TRBV6-3 to TRBJ1-2, with D possibly matching TRBD1 (5 bases). CDR1 is MNHEY, CDR2 SVGEGT, per germline. V was trimmed by 7 bases and J by 5 bases, leaving 8 bases between them. This CDR3 is 11 amino acids long. The CDR3 nucleotides read TGTGCCAGCACCGACAGTTATGGCTACACCTTC. This gives the protein CASTDSYGYTF.

This clonotype has a count of ten or more. The rearrangement joins TRBV5-1 to TRBJ1-6, with 8 positions matching TRBD1. The CDR3 covers 15 residues. V dropped 4 bases and J dropped 6; count of bases not matched to a gene: 6. Germline V gene data show CDR1 as SGHRS and CDR2 as YFSETQ. CDR3 in amino acids: CASSGGQGINSPLHF. Here the CDR3 DNA reads TGCGCCAGCAGCGGCGGACAGGGAATTAATTCACCCCTCCACTTT.

This clonotype was seen repeatedly, ten times or more. The chain joins TRBV6-1 to TRBJ2-2, with D perhaps matching TRBD1 (6 bases). The CDR3 is 12 residues long. CDR1 and CDR2 from the germline V gene are MNHNS and SASEGT. The CDR3 loop is CGGQGRTGELFF. The CDR3 bases are TGTGGGGGGCAGGGCCGGACCGGGGAGCTGTTTTTT.